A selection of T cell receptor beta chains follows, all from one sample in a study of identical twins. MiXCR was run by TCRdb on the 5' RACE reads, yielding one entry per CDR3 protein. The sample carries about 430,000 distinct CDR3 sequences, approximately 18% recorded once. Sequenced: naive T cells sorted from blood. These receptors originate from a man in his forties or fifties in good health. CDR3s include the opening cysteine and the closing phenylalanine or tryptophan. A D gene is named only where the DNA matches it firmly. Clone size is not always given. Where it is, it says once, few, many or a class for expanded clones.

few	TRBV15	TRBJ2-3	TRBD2	CATSRDGRGSTDTQYF	TGTGCCACCAGCAGAGATGGGCGGGGGAGCACAGATACGCAGTATTTT
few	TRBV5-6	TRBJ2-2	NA	CASSFGLSTGTGELFF	TGTGCCAGCAGCTTCGGACTAAGCACTGGCACCGGGGAGCTGTTTTTT
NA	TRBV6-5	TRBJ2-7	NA	CASSYSRQRASYEQYF	TGTGCCAGCAGTTACTCTAGACAAAGGGCGTCCTACGAGCAGTACTTC
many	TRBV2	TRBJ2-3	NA	CASSDRSDTQYF	TGTGCCAGCAGTGATCGATCAGATACGCAGTATTTT
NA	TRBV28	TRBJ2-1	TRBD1	CASSSWTGGDNNEQFF	TGTGCCAGCAGTAGTTGGACAGGGGGGGATAACAATGAGCAGTTCTTC
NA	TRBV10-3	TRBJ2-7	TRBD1	CAISGQQGYEQYF	TGTGCCATCAGTGGTCAACAGGGGTACGAGCAGTACTTC
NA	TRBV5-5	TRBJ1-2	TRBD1	CASSLVDRDFYTF	TGTGCCAGCAGCTTGGTGGACAGGGACTTCTACACCTTC
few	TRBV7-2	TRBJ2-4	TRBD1	CASSREGALAKNIQYF	TGTGCCAGCAGCCGCGAGGGGGCCCTAGCCAAAAACATTCAGTACTTC
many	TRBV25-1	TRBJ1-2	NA	CASSPPGRGYGYTF	TGTGCCAGCAGCCCCCCGGGTCGGGGCTATGGCTACACCTTC
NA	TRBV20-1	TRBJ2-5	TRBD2	CCATRTSGRLAQYF	TGCTGTGCTACCCGGACTAGCGGACGTCTAGCCCAGTACTTC
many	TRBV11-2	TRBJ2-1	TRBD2	CASSLVGLRTSGSRNEQFF	TGTGCCAGCAGCTTAGTTGGTTTAAGAACCAGCGGGAGTCGAAATGAGCAGTTCTTC
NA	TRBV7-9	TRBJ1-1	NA	CASSSASYEAFF	TGTGCCAGCAGCTCGGCCTCCTACGAAGCTTTCTTT
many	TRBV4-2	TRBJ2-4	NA	CASSQPQGNIQYF	TGTGCCAGCAGCCAACCCCAGGGAAACATTCAGTACTTC
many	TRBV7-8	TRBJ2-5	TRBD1	CASSPSGTGWLGETQYF	TGTGCCAGCAGCCCCAGCGGGACAGGGTGGTTGGGAGAGACCCAGTACTTC
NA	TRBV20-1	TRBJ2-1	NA	CSARDPASVSEQFF	TGCAGTGCTAGAGACCCGGCTAGCGTGTCTGAGCAGTTCTTC
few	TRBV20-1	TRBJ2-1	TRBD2	CSARGPGLGNEQFF	TGCAGTGCTAGAGGACCGGGACTAGGCAATGAGCAGTTCTTC
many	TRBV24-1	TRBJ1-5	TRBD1	CATSEHGTGGNQPQHF	TGTGCCACCAGTGAGCACGGGACAGGGGGCAATCAGCCCCAGCATTTT
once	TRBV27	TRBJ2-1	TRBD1	CASSPQGAELVDEQFF	TGTGCCAGCAGTCCCCAGGGGGCTGAGCTGGTCGATGAGCAGTTCTTC
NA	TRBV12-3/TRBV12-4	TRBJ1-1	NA	CASSPRKTEAFF	TGTGCCAGCAGTCCAAGGAAAACTGAAGCTTTCTTT
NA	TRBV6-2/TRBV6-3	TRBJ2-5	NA	CASISGPKETQYF	TGTGCCAGCATTTCGGGACCGAAAGAGACCCAGTACTTC
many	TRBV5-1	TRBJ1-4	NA	CASSLTSSNEKLFF	TGCGCCAGCAGCTTGACATCCTCAAATGAAAAACTGTTTTTT
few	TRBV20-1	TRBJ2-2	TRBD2	CSARRFAGTSATGELFF	TGCAGTGCTAGACGATTCGCCGGGACTAGCGCCACCGGGGAGCTGTTTTTT
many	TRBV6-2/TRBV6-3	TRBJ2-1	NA	CAGARESYNEQFF	TGTGCCGGGGCCAGGGAATCCTACAATGAGCAGTTCTTC
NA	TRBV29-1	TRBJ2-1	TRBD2	CSVSSGGRFEQFF	TGCAGCGTGAGTAGCGGGGGCAGATTCGAGCAGTTCTTC
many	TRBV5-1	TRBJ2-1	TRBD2	CASSLGLAGDYNEQFF	TGCGCCAGCAGCTTGGGACTAGCGGGAGATTACAATGAGCAGTTCTTC
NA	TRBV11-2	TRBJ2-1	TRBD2	CASRSLSGRDNEQFF	TGTGCCAGCCGCTCCCTTAGCGGGAGGGACAATGAGCAGTTCTTC
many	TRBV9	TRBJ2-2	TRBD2	CASSVGSGGTGELFF	TGTGCCAGCAGCGTAGGAAGCGGGGGCACCGGGGAGCTGTTTTTT
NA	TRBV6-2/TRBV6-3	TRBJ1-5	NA	CASSSIGSNQPQHF	TGTGCCAGCAGCAGTATTGGAAGCAATCAGCCCCAGCATTTT
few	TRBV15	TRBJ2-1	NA	CATSRGSREQFF	TGTGCCACCAGCAGAGGATCCAGAGAGCAGTTCTTC
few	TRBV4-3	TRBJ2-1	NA	CASSQAKGYEQFF	TGCGCCAGCAGCCAAGCTAAAGGGTACGAGCAGTTCTTC
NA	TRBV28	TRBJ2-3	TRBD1	CASSFRTGRTNTQYF	TGTGCCAGCAGTTTCCGGACAGGGCGGACCAATACGCAGTATTTT